This TCR beta chain was captured by sequencing in a study of cytomegalovirus exposure and HLA in healthy donors. As for this clone: The antigen remains unidentified.

With 3 bases removed from V and 6 bases from J, the gap between germline ends came to 12 bases. The CDR3 covers 14 residues. Germline V lookup: CDR1 SGHAT, CDR2 FQNNGV. 13 Jbeta primers and 60 Vbeta primers were used for the PCR. Here immunoSEQ multiplex PCR was the method, and the copy in TCRdb shows in-frame clones only, minus some. Among about 110,000 clones, roughly 84% were seen once, and the ten largest hold 6.2%. Findings and limits, study-wide: For TCR beta chains, V- and J-gene trimming was later linked to a missense DCLRE1C variant. Most TCR sequences showed up rarely, but some public TCRs showed up in many donors.

The rearrangement joins TRBV11-2 to TRBJ2-1, with D perhaps TRBD2 (6 bases). Input material: PBMCs. The sequence came from a man aged 25 to 40 in good health and CMV-seropositive. This CDR3 is CASSLVQGGNEQFF. The CDR3 DNA follows: TGTGCCAGCAGCTTGGTCCAGGGAGGCAATGAGCAGTTCTTC.